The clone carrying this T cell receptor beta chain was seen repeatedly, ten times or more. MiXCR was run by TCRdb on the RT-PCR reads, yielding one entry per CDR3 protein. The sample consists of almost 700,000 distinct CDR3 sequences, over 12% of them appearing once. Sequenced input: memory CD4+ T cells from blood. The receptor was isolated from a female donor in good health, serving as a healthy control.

CDR3 bases: TGCAGTGCGGGTCCGGTGGTGAGGGGTAATACTGAAGCTTTCTTT. It encodes CSAGPVVRGNTEAFF. The chain couples TRBV20-1 to TRBJ1-1; D might be TRBD1 (5 bases). V was trimmed by 6 bases and J by 5 bases, leaving 22 bases between them. The germline V gene has CDR1 DFQATT and CDR2 SNEGSKA (reference sequence). The CDR3 contains 15 residues.